The text below deals with one T cell receptor (beta chain). The antigen remains unidentified. This specimen belongs to a study of T cell responses to AZD1222 COVID-19 vaccine. Points from the study as a whole: Repertoires in all cases were sampled only once the peak T cell response had passed. Breadth and depth of Spike-specific TCRs rose after two AZD1222 doses. Seropositivity was recorded at baseline in only 6 or 7 AZD1222 recipients. Most donors were white British and more were female, and clonal diversity was possibly underestimated.

This CDR3 region has 14 residues. Germline V gene lookup returns CDR1 LGHNA and CDR2 YNFKEQ. V lost 1 base to trimming and J lost 2 bases, with 7 bases between them. The method was immunoSEQ multiplex PCR; TCRdb's version includes in-frame clones alone and lacks a portion of them. The repertoire consists of under 200,000 clones, with roughly 92% occurring once and the leading ten covering roughly 1.6%. Source: peripheral blood, taken on day 0 of AZD1222 vaccination. The J gene is TRBJ2-3, the V gene TRBV4-2, with no clear D. This receptor was identified in an adult in good health. CDR3 in DNA: TGTGCCAGCAGCCAAGGGCGAGACACAGATACGCAGTATTTT. Its translation is CASSQGRDTDTQYF.